This T cell receptor beta chain was documented in a study of siplizumab effects on memory and regulatory T cells. Turning to this clone: Its antigen is unidentified.

In germline, CDR1 is LNHNV, CDR2 YYDKDF (reference sequence). The CDR3 is 14 residues long. V lost 3 bases, J lost 4 bases, and 12 bases lay in between. Clones were sequenced by immunoSEQ multiplex PCR, and TCRdb holds only the in-frame ones, with some missing. In the table there are about 50,000 clones, over 90% of which are singletons. Findings and limits, study-wide: Mappable CD4+ clones that were alloreactive averaged approximately 69% Treg-derived with siplizumab versus 25% to 30% in controls. Suppressive activity of Tregs proliferating in siplizumab cultures remained unconfirmed.

The J gene is TRBJ1-2, the V gene TRBV15, with D tentatively TRBD1 (6 bases). This TCR was recovered from a human donor in good health. The sample was CD8+ T cells sorted from blood. The CDR3 DNA is TGTGCCACCAGCAGTGACGCAGGGGCCTATGGCTACACCTTC. It yields the protein CATSSDAGAYGYTF.